These 24 T cell receptor beta chains share one sample of origin, sequenced in a study of blood T cell repertoires in COVID-19. Clones were read by immunoSEQ multiplex PCR, and TCRdb kept only the in-frame ones, dropping some. The sample holds about 58,000 clones, 85% to 90% seen once. Material for sequencing was peripheral blood. The origin of the receptors is a woman in her 50s with active or convalescent COVID-19.

The chain links TRBV5-8 to TRBJ2-7; 10 bases are a match to TRBD1. J lost 2 bases, V lost 4 bases, and 9 bases had no gene match. The CDR3 has 16 amino acids. Per the germline V gene, CDR1 is SGHTS and CDR2 is YDEGEE. CDR3: CASSPRPGQGTYEQYF. The CDR3 coding sequence is TGTGCCAGCAGCCCAAGACCGGGACAGGGGACCTACGAGCAGTACTTC.

The J gene is TRBJ2-1, the V gene TRBV28, with 10 positions matching TRBD2. Trimming took 3 bases from V and 8 from J; bases not matched to a gene: 10. This CDR3 has 16 residues. Per the germline V gene, CDR1 is MDHEN and CDR2 is SYDVKM. CDR3 protein: CASSFPTSGLSDEQFF. The CDR3 DNA is TGTGCCAGCAGTTTCCCGACTAGCGGGTTGTCCGATGAGCAGTTCTTC. The variable domain in full, completed from reference TRBV28 and TRBJ2-1, reads DVKVTQSSRYLVKRTGEKVFLECVQDMDHENMFWYRQDPGLGLRLIYFSYDVKMKEKGDIPEGYSVSREKKERFSLILESASTNQTSMYLCASSFPTSGLSDEQFFGPGTRLTVL.

J is TRBJ1-5 and V is TRBV19; 8 nucleotides align to TRBD1. Germline lookup yields CDR1 LNHDA and CDR2 SQIVND (reference sequence). The V and J ends lost 3 bases and 7 bases, in that order; junction bases with no gene match: 11. This CDR3 is 16 amino acids long. The CDR3 DNA sequence: TGTGCCAGTAGTATCGTGGCAGGGGGCGGAAGGCAGCCCCAGCATTTT. Translated, it gives CASSIVAGGGRQPQHF.

The J gene is TRBJ2-1, the V gene TRBV14; 10 bases are a match to TRBD2. Germline CDR1 and CDR2: SGHDN and FVKESK. This CDR3 is built from 16 residues. V was pared by 2 bases and J by 4 bases, with 5 bases of the junction left unmatched. This CDR3 reads CASSQTTSGTYNEQFF. CDR3 DNA: TGTGCCAGCAGCCAAACTACTAGCGGGACTTACAATGAGCAGTTCTTC. Combining the CDR3 with reference TRBV14 and TRBJ2-1 gives the whole variable domain EAGVTQFPSHSVIEKGQTVTLRCDPISGHDNLYWYRRVMGKEIKFLLHFVKESKQDESGMPNNRFLAERTGGTYSTLKVQPAELEDSGVYFCASSQTTSGTYNEQFFGPGTRLTVL.

The chain couples TRBV19 to TRBJ2-1; a weak D match, TRBD2 (5 bases). Trimming removed 4 bases at V and 7 bases at J, with 17 bases between. There are 15 residues in the CDR3. CDR1 and CDR2 from the germline V gene are LNHDA and SQIVND (reference sequence). CDR3 bases: TGTGCCAGTAGTACCCTAGCAGACGGGTTTAATGAGCAGTTCTTC. Translation: CASSTLADGFNEQFF.

This chain uses TRBV20-1 with TRBJ1-2; 7 nucleotides match TRBD1. V trimming: 5 bases; J trimming: 7 bases; junction bases outside the gene matches: 4. The V gene's germline CDR1 is DFQATT and CDR2 SNEGSKA (reference sequence). The CDR3 totals 11 residues. CDR3 in amino acids: CSAGDRVGYTF. The CDR3 bases are TGCAGTGCTGGCGACAGGGTTGGCTACACCTTC.

This chain links TRBV25-1 with TRBJ2-5; TRBD2 aligns across 8 bases. Germline-derived CDR1 and CDR2 are MGHDK and SYGVNS. V lost 7 bases to trimming and J lost 0 bases; unmatched junction nucleotides: 10. The CDR3 is made up of 16 amino acids. The CDR3 region is CASIRASGLYQETQYF. DNA of the CDR3: TGTGCCAGCATAAGGGCTAGCGGGCTGTACCAAGAGACCCAGTACTTC.

The sample holds one count of this clone. The chain has TRBV2 and TRBJ2-7, with 9 positions matching TRBD2. CDR3 length equals 15 residues. Per the germline V gene, CDR1 is SNHLY and CDR2 is FYNNEI. V was pared by 1 base and J by 3 bases, with 4 bases of the junction left unmatched. The CDR3 DNA is TGTGCCAGCAGTGAAGTTAGCGGGAGTTACTACGAGCAGTACTTC. Protein sequence: CASSEVSGSYYEQYF.

The chain employs TRBV7-8 and TRBJ2-1, with TRBD2 matching over 10 bases. This CDR3 is built from 15 residues. V shed 5 bases, J shed 2 bases, and the junction held 3 bases outside the gene matches. Germline V CDR1 and CDR2: SGHVS, FQNEAQ. CDR3 DNA: TGTGCCAGCAGCGCTAGCGGGAGAGCCTACAATGAGCAGTTCTTC. Translation gives CASSASGRAYNEQFF.

The chain is built from TRBV7-8 and TRBJ2-7; a weak D match, TRBD1 (6 bases). Trimming took off 2 bases at V and 7 bases at J, with 24 bases between the two ends. Germline V lookup: CDR1 SGHVS, CDR2 FQNEAQ. The CDR3 runs to 17 residues. For the CDR3, the DNA is TGTGCCAGCAGCTTAATCTTCCGAGGCCCAGGGGAGAGGGAGCAGTACTTC. Protein sequence: CASSLIFRGPGEREQYF.

J is TRBJ2-2 and V is TRBV7-2; 7 bases agree with TRBD2. The V segment lost 1 base and the J segment 0 bases; nucleotides outside the gene matches: 5. Germline V CDR1 and CDR2: SGHTA, FQGNSA. This CDR3 contains 17 residues. CDR3 region: CASSLGGLAANTGELFF. CDR3 coding DNA: TGTGCCAGCAGCTTAGGTGGCCTAGCGGCGAACACCGGGGAGCTGTTTTTT.

The V call is TRBV9, the J call TRBJ2-1; 8 positions agree with TRBD2. The CDR3 spans 16 residues. The germline V gene encodes CDR1 SGDLS and CDR2 YYNGEE. V dropped 0 bases and J dropped 4; count of bases not matched to a gene: 6. CDR3 sequence: CASSVEVTSAYNEQFF. DNA of the CDR3: TGTGCCAGCAGCGTAGAAGTGACTAGCGCGTACAATGAGCAGTTCTTC.

The rearrangement uses TRBV11-2 and TRBJ1-1, with D tentatively TRBD1 (5 bases). The CDR3 length is 13 residues. Germline assignment: CDR1 SGHAT and CDR2 FQNNGV. V lost 2 bases to trimming and J lost 3 bases, with 7 bases between them. CDR3: CASSLSRDTEAFF. The CDR3, as DNA: TGTGCCAGCAGCTTAAGCAGGGACACTGAAGCTTTCTTT.

This rearrangement joins TRBV3-1 (or the pseudogene TRBV3-2) to TRBJ2-2; TRBD1 might be the D (6 bases). The length of the CDR3 is 15 residues. Germline CDR1 and CDR2: LGHDT and YNNKEL (reference sequence). Trimming shortened V by 4 bases and J by 6 bases, and 15 bases separated the two germline ends. The CDR3 protein is CASSRQGNFAGELFF. The CDR3 DNA sequence: TGTGCCAGCAGCCGGCAGGGGAATTTCGCCGGGGAGCTGTTTTTT.

The chain couples TRBV28 to TRBJ1-1; D might be TRBD1 (5 bases). The CDR3 consists of 15 residues. Trimming took 6 bases from V and 0 from J, leaving 14 bases between them. In germline, CDR1 is MDHEN, CDR2 SYDVKM. Written as DNA, the CDR3 is TGTGCCAGCAGCCCCCCCGCAGGGATGAACACTGAAGCTTTCTTT. This codes for CASSPPAGMNTEAFF. The complete variable domain, with remaining parts taken from reference TRBV28 and TRBJ1-1, reads DVKVTQSSRYLVKRTGEKVFLECVQDMDHENMFWYRQDPGLGLRLIYFSYDVKMKEKGDIPEGYSVSREKKERFSLILESASTNQTSMYLCASSPPAGMNTEAFFGQGTRLTVV.

This rearrangement joins TRBV27 to TRBJ1-4; D may be TRBD1 (5 bases). V dropped 2 bases and J dropped 4 bases, with 8 bases sitting between them. CDR1 MNHEY and CDR2 SMNVEV come from the germline V gene (reference sequence). The CDR3 has 14 amino acids. The CDR3 region is CASSLGGYNEKLFF. In nucleotides, the CDR3 is TGTGCCAGCAGTTTAGGGGGGTATAATGAAAAACTGTTTTTT.

The V call is TRBV5-1, the J call TRBJ2-7, with TRBD2 matching 11 bases. Trimming took 5 bases from V and 0 from J; bases not matched to a gene: 4. CDR3 length: 15 amino acids. From germline, CDR1 is SGHRS and CDR2 YFSETQ. The CDR3 DNA reads as TGCGCCAGCAGTCGAGGGACTAGCGGCTCCTACGAGCAGTACTTC. It specifies CASSRGTSGSYEQYF.

The V and J genes are TRBV19 and TRBJ2-1, with TRBD2 matching over 8 bases. Trimming cost V 5 bases and J 0 bases; bases outside gene matches: 6. The CDR3 is made up of 16 amino acids. The germline V gene encodes CDR1 LNHDA and CDR2 SQIVND (reference sequence). CDR3 loop: CASSPWTSTSYNEQFF. The CDR3 DNA reads TGTGCCAGTAGTCCGTGGACTAGCACCTCCTACAATGAGCAGTTCTTC.

This chain links TRBV23-1 with TRBJ1-6; D ambiguous. TRBV23-1 is identified as an open reading frame with a role that is uncertain. V shed 0 bases and J shed 4 bases, with 7 bases lying between them. There are 15 residues in the CDR3. CDR3 protein: CASSQSRLYNSPLHF. The CDR3 nucleotides are TGCGCCAGCAGTCAATCTAGACTGTATAATTCACCCCTCCACTTT.

This clone was seen a single time. This chain connects TRBV15 to TRBJ2-1; 10 positions match TRBD2. The CDR3 has 16 amino acids. Trimming took 3 bases from V and 8 from J; bases not matched to a gene: 10. CDR1 and CDR2 from the germline V gene are LNHNV and YYDKDF (reference sequence). CDR3 sequence (DNA): TGTGCCACCAGCAGGGAGGCTAGCGGGAGTATAGATGAGCAGTTCTTC. Its protein product is CATSREASGSIDEQFF. Variable domain in full (rest from reference TRBV15 and TRBJ2-1): DAMVIQNPRYQVTQFGKPVTLSCSQTLNHNVMYWYQQKSSQAPKLLFHYYDKDFNNEADTPDNFQSRRPNTSFCFLDIRSPGLGDTAMYLCATSREASGSIDEQFFGPGTRLTVL.

This sequence joins TRBV11-2 and TRBJ2-2, with TRBD2 identical over 14 bases. The germline V gene encodes CDR1 SGHAT and CDR2 FQNNGV. The V gene end was trimmed by 7 bases and the J gene end by 7 bases; junction bases not matched to a gene: 8. The CDR3 has 16 residues. The CDR3 sequence is CASNPGTSGSNGELFF. CDR3 nucleotides: TGTGCCAGCAATCCGGGGACTAGCGGGAGCAACGGGGAGCTGTTTTTT.

The chain combines TRBV20-1 with TRBJ2-7; D is unclear. Germline V gene data show CDR1 as DFQATT and CDR2 as SNEGSKA (reference sequence). V was clipped by 3 bases and J by 5 bases, with 8 bases between them. The CDR3 is made up of 11 amino acids. CDR3: CSARADNEQYF. CDR3 nucleotides: TGCAGTGCTAGGGCCGATAACGAGCAGTACTTC.

The V gene is TRBV18, the J gene TRBJ1-2; 12 bases line up with TRBD1. Per germline, CDR1 KGHSH and CDR2 LQKENI. Unmatched junction bases numbered 8, after V lost 6 bases and J lost 3 bases. This CDR3 region has 16 residues. CDR3 in DNA: TGTGCCAGCTCTCAAGACCGGGACAGGGGGCACTATGGCTACACCTTC. This encodes CASSQDRDRGHYGYTF.

V and J are TRBV11-2 and TRBJ1-1; 9 positions agree with TRBD1. The CDR3 extends over 15 amino acids. The trim removed 1 base at V and 5 bases at J, leaving 5 bases unmatched. CDR1 is SGHAT, CDR2 FQNNGV, per germline. This CDR3 is CASSLGGQGRTEAFF. CDR3 nucleotide sequence: TGTGCCAGCAGCTTAGGGGGACAGGGAAGGACTGAAGCTTTCTTT.